This T cell receptor (beta chain) was documented in a study of T-cell reconstitution after alpha-beta-depleted transplantation in children. The study's findings and limits: T-cell counts and diversity at one year following transplant were attributed mainly to newly produced T cells. The study traced high day-60 TCRbeta diversity in some patients to surviving recipient T cells and thymic progenitors. Reportedly, alpha-beta T cells present about two months post-transplant originated from several hundred expanded clones of graft origin.

This clonotype was seen many times. Its antigen is unidentified. The library targeted TCRbeta and was prepared with unique molecular identifiers. Each CDR3 protein is one row after TCRdb ran MiXCR on the PCR reads. Of roughly 120,000 distinct CDR3 sequences detected, around 23% appear once; the ten largest clones hold about 10%. The CDR3 contains 15 residues. Germline lookup yields CDR1 SGHRS and CDR2 YFSETQ. The J segment lost 6 bases and the V segment lost 4 bases, leaving 8 bases of the junction unmatched. The sequenced sample was PBMCs, mostly from graft donor cells, obtained 180 days after TCRalphabeta/CD19-depleted stem cell transplant. The chain couples TRBV5-1 to TRBJ2-2, with 8 bases matching TRBD2. The sequence was collected from a male patient under 10 years old who had a stem cell transplant for chronic granulomatous disease, so the T cells may come from the graft donor. In DNA, the CDR3 is TGCGCCAGCAGCCGTAGCGGGGATACGGCCGGGGAGCTGTTTTTT. It is translated as CASSRSGDTAGELFF.